The clone carrying this T cell receptor beta chain was observed once. The CDR3 runs to 17 residues. Germline V gene lookup returns CDR1 SGHRS and CDR2 YFSETQ. The ends lost 0 bases at V and 0 bases at J; junction bases unmatched: 5. These data come from a study of blood T cell repertoires in COVID-19. At the level of the study: T cells, B-cell-depleted T cells, or PBMCs provided the cDNA or gDNA that served as material.

Original methodology: Counts of nucleated cells, estimated from reference gene primer amplification, were obtained. The data were produced by immunoSEQ multiplex PCR, yet TCRdb's version contains in-frame clones alone and is incomplete. That table gives V, J and clone size, and the DNA gave D and trimming. The sample yields a few hundred thousand clones, 80% to 90% seen once. The clonotype comes from a man under 40 with acute or convalescent COVID-19. The sequenced material came from peripheral blood. J is TRBJ2-5 and V is TRBV5-1; 10 bases line up with TRBD2. The DNA for the CDR3 is TGCGCCAGCAGCTTGGGCCTAGCGGGGGATTACCAAGAGACCCAGTACTTC. Its translation is CASSLGLAGDYQETQYF.